This T cell receptor (beta chain) was profiled in a study of blood T cell repertoires in COVID-19. Study-level background: Some COVID-19 samples were acute and others convalescent; all came from the United States, Italy and Spain. Sources were T cells, B-cell-depleted T cells, or PBMCs; the material itself was cDNA or gDNA.

Per the original data handling: Amplified reference gene primers provided the basis for estimating nucleated cell counts. TCRdb keeps only in-frame clones here, not all; method: immunoSEQ multiplex PCR. V and J calls and clone size follow that table, whereas D and trimming were derived from the DNA. In the table there are some 190,000 clones, around 89% of which are singletons. Trimming took 4 bases from V and 6 from J; bases not matched to a gene: 8. The CDR3 contains 17 residues. Germline loops: CDR1 SGHVS, CDR2 FNYEAQ. The genes are TRBV7-6 and TRBJ2-2; 13 bases line up with TRBD2. The sequenced sample consisted of peripheral blood. The TCR comes from a human donor in a cohort sampled during active COVID-19. CDR3 region: CASSSLSGTSGAGELFF. The CDR3 DNA sequence: TGTGCCAGCAGCTCGCTCTCCGGGACTAGCGGGGCCGGGGAGCTGTTTTTT.